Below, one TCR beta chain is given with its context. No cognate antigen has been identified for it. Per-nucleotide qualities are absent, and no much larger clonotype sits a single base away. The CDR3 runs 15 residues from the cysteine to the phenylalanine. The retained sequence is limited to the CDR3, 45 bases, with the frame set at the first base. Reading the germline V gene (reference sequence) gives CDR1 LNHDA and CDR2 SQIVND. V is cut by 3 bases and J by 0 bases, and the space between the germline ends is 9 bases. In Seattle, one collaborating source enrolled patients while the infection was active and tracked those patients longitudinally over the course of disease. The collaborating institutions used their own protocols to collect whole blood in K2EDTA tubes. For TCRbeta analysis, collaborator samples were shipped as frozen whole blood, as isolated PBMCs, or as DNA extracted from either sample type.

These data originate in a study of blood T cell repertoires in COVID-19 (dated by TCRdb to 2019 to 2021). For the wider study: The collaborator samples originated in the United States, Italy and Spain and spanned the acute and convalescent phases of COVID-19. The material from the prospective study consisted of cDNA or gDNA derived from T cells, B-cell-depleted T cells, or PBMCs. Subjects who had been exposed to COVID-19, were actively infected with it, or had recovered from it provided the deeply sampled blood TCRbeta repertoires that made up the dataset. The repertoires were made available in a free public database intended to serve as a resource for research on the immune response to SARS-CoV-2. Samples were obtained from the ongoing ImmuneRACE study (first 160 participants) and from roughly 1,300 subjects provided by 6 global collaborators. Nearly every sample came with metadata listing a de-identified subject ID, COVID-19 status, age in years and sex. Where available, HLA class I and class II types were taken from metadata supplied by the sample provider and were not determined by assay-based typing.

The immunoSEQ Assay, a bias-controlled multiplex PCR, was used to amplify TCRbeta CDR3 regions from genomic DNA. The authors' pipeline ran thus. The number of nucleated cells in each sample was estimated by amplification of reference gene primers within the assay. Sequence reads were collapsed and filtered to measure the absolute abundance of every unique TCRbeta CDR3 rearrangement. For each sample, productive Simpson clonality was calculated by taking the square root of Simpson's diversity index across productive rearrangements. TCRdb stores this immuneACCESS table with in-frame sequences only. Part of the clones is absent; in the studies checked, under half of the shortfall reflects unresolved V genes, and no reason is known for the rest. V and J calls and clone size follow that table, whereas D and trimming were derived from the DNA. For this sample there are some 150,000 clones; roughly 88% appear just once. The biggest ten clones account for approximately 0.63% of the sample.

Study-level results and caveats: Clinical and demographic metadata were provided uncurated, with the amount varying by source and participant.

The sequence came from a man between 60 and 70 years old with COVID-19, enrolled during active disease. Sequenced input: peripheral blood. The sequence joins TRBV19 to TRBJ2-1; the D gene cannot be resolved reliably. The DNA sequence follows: TGTGCCAGTAGTATCGCGCGGAGCTCCTACAATGAGCAGTTCTTC. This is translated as CASSIARSSYNEQFF. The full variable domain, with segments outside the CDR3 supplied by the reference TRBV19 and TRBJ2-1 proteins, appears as DGGITQSPKYLFRKEGQNVTLSCEQNLNHDAMYWYRQDPGQGLRLIYYSQIVNDFQKGDIAEGYSVSREKKESFPLTVTSAQKNPTAFYLCASSIARSSYNEQFFGPGTRLTVL.